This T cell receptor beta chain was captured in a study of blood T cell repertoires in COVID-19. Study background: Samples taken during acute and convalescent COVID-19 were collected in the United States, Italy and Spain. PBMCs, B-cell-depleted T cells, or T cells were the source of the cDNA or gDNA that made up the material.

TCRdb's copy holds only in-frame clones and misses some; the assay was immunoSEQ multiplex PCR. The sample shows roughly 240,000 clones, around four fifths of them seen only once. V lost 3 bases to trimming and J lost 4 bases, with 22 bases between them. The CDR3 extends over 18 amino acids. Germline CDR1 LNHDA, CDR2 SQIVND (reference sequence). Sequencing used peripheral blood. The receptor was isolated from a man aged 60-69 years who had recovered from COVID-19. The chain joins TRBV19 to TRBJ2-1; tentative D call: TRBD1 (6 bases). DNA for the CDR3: TGTGCCAGTAGTATTCCCCCCCTTGGACAGAGACATTACAATGAGCAGTTCTTC. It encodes CASSIPPLGQRHYNEQFF.